A selection of T cell receptor beta chains follows, all from one sample in a study of blood T cell repertoires in COVID-19. TCRdb's table, derived via immunoSEQ multiplex PCR, lists solely in-frame clones and lacks some. Of 360,000 or so clones listed, roughly 87% are singletons. The sample was PBMCs or T cells enriched from blood (not recorded which). The receptors were sampled from a woman aged 45-60 years who had recovered from COVID-19. CDR3s include the opening cysteine and the closing phenylalanine or tryptophan. The order of the fields is V gene, J gene, D gene, clone size, CDR3 DNA, CDR3 protein. The D gene is left open where the match is weak. Clone size appears in some rows only: once, few, many, or a class for an expanded clone.

V: TRBV19; J: TRBJ1-1; D: NA; size: few; DNA: TGTGCCAGTGCCCAGGGCGGCGGCACTGAAGCTTTCTTT; CDR3: CASAQGGGTEAFF
V: TRBV20-1; J: TRBJ2-7; D: TRBD1; size: NA; DNA: TGCAGTGCTAGTGAAACAGGGGGGAGCTCCTACGAGCAGTACTTC; CDR3: CSASETGGSSYEQYF
V: TRBV12-5; J: TRBJ2-7; D: NA; size: NA; DNA: TGTGCTAGTGGTTTGGACGGACAGTACGAGCAGTACTTC; CDR3: CASGLDGQYEQYF
V: TRBV19; J: TRBJ1-5; D: TRBD1; size: NA; DNA: TGTGCCAGTAGTACCCGCGGACAGGTTAATCAGCCCCAGCATTTT; CDR3: CASSTRGQVNQPQHF
V: TRBV7-2; J: TRBJ1-5; D: TRBD1; size: NA; DNA: TGTGCCAGCAGCCCCGGACAGGGTGGTCAGCCCCAGCATTTT; CDR3: CASSPGQGGQPQHF
V: TRBV30; J: TRBJ1-2; D: NA; size: NA; DNA: TGTGCCTGGAACGGGGATAACTATGGCTACACCTTC; CDR3: CAWNGDNYGYTF
V: TRBV18; J: TRBJ2-6; D: NA; size: NA; DNA: TGTGCCAGCTCACCACTGGCGGGGCAGGAGATATCCGGGGCCAACGTCCTGACTTTC; CDR3: CASSPLAGQEISGANVLTF
V: TRBV6-2/TRBV6-3; J: TRBJ2-2; D: NA; size: NA; DNA: TGTGCCAGCAGCTCCCCACGGGGGGAGCTGTTTTTT; CDR3: CASSSPRGELFF
V: TRBV7-9; J: TRBJ1-2; D: NA; size: NA; DNA: TGTGCCAGCAGCCCAGATCAATTCTATGGCTACACCTTC; CDR3: CASSPDQFYGYTF
V: TRBV19; J: TRBJ2-1; D: TRBD2; size: NA; DNA: TGTGCCAGTAGTATGAAGGGTGTTTGGACTAGCGGGTTCTATGAGCAGTTCTTC; CDR3: CASSMKGVWTSGFYEQFF
V: TRBV5-4; J: TRBJ1-2; D: TRBD1; size: NA; DNA: TGTGCCAGCAGCTTGCCGGGACAGGGGTCATATGGCTACACCTTC; CDR3: CASSLPGQGSYGYTF
V: TRBV5-1; J: TRBJ2-5; D: TRBD1; size: NA; DNA: TGCGCCAGCAGCTTGGCCGGACAGGGGGAGACCCAGTACTTC; CDR3: CASSLAGQGETQYF
V: TRBV19; J: TRBJ1-2; D: TRBD1; size: NA; DNA: TGTGCCAGTAGTATAGGACAGGGGAAGAGGTATGGCTACACCTTC; CDR3: CASSIGQGKRYGYTF
V: TRBV7-9; J: TRBJ1-1; D: NA; size: once; DNA: TGTGCCAGCAGCCTGGGGGCCGAGAACACTGAAGCTTTCTTT; CDR3: CASSLGAENTEAFF
V: TRBV6-4; J: TRBJ2-7; D: TRBD2; size: NA; DNA: TGTGCCAGCAGTCTACTAGCGGGGAACGGCGAGCAGTACTTC; CDR3: CASSLLAGNGEQYF
V: TRBV14; J: TRBJ2-7; D: NA; size: once; DNA: TGTGCCAGCAGCCACATGGACAGTCCCCCCTACGAGCAGTACTTC; CDR3: CASSHMDSPPYEQYF